These 15 T cell receptor beta chains were all obtained from the same sample, sequenced in a study of blood T cells in healthy people across ages. A second PCR of 7 to 11 cycles used a sample-barcoded 5' primer and a J-beta primer mix. One entry per CDR3 protein, called by TCRdb with MiXCR from the 5' RACE reads. Among 980,000 or so distinct CDR3 sequences, around 46% were seen once, and the ten largest hold 13%. The sequencing input was blood. The receptors were gathered from a young man in good health.

The gene calls are TRBV5-1 and TRBJ2-7, with a tentative D call TRBD2 (5 bases). The V end lost 4 bases, the J end lost 3 bases, and 14 bases lay between the germline ends. The CDR3 length is 14 residues. Germline V gives CDR1 SGHRS, CDR2 YFSETQ. The CDR3 bases are TGCGCCAGCAGCCCCGGGGTGAGAAACTACGAGCAGTACTTC. It is translated as CASSPGVRNYEQYF. Full variable domain (rest looked up from reference TRBV5-1 and TRBJ2-7): KAGVTQTPRYLIKTRGQQVTLSCSPISGHRSVSWYQQTPGQGLQFLFEYFSETQRNKGNFPGRFSGRQFSNSRSEMNVSTLELGDSALYLCASSPGVRNYEQYFGPGTRLTVT.

The V gene is TRBV12-3 or TRBV12-4, the J gene TRBJ2-2; TRBD2 is a possible D gene (7 bases). The CDR3 consists of 12 residues. V lost 11 bases and J 6 bases, leaving 13 bases between the germline ends. CDR3 protein: CAGTRGPGELFF. CDR3 DNA: TGTGCCGGGACGCGGGGGCCCGGGGAGCTGTTTTTT.

Worth noting for this clonotype: A much more abundant neighbour one base away suggests this may be a read error. The chain recombines TRBV2 with TRBJ2-6; D call uncertain. From germline, CDR1 is SNHLY and CDR2 FYNNEI. Trimming removed 6 bases at V and 0 bases at J, with 6 bases between. The CDR3 loop spans 14 amino acids. The CDR3 is CASRVSSGANVLTF. CDR3 sequence (DNA): TGTGCCAGCAGAGTTTCCTCTGGGGCCAACGTCCTGACTTTC.

The V call is TRBV4-2, the J call TRBJ1-5; no clear D. The CDR3 extends over 16 amino acids. In germline, CDR1 is LGHNA, CDR2 YNFKEQ. V lost 0 bases and J lost 6, with 15 bases in between. The chain's CDR3 is CASSQDLIETTQPQHF. CDR3 coding DNA: TGTGCCAGCAGCCAAGATTTAATTGAAACCACTCAGCCCCAGCATTTT.

This clonotype appeared many times. CDR3 amino acids: CASSHGDDTQYF. Written as DNA, the CDR3 is TGCGCCAGCAGCCACGGGGACGATACGCAGTATTTT. This sequence joins TRBV4-3 and TRBJ2-3; possibly TRBD1 or TRBD2 for D (5 bases each). The CDR3 length is 12 residues. V was pared by 3 bases and J by 6 bases, with 7 bases between. The germline CDR1 and CDR2 sequences are LGHNA and YSLEER.

This clonotype was counted a single time. The CDR3 DNA sequence: TGTGCCAGCAGCCCAGGACAGCTTGAAGCTTTCTTT. This translates into CASSPGQLEAFF. J is TRBJ1-1 and V is TRBV7-9; weak D call: TRBD1 (6 bases). The V end lost 5 bases, the J end lost 7 bases, and 11 bases lay between the germline ends. Per the germline V gene, CDR1 is SEHNR and CDR2 is FQNEAQ (reference sequence). The length of the CDR3 is 12 residues.

The gene calls are TRBV6-5 and TRBJ2-3; D could derive from TRBD1 or TRBD2 (5 bases each). Germline CDR1 reads MNHEY; CDR2 reads SVGAGI. V dropped 4 bases and J dropped 0 bases, with 14 bases sitting between them. The CDR3 spans 16 residues. CDR3 DNA: TGTGCCAGCAGTTCCTCCGGGACCCGGAGCACAGATACGCAGTATTTT. Protein sequence: CASSSSGTRSTDTQYF.

The chain joins TRBV12-3 or TRBV12-4 to TRBJ2-1; possibly TRBD1 or TRBD2 for D (5 bases each). V was shortened by 11 bases and J by 0 bases, with 17 bases between the two germline ends. The CDR3 totals 15 residues. DNA of the CDR3: TGTGCCGGCACCCAAAAGGGGAGCTCCTACAATGAGCAGTTCTTC. Amino acids: CAGTQKGSSYNEQFF.

This clonotype was found many times. The chain is built from TRBV5-1 and TRBJ2-1; D call uncertain. The CDR3 is made up of 15 amino acids. Germline assignment: CDR1 SGHRS and CDR2 YFSETQ. Trimming took 0 bases from V and 6 from J, leaving 13 bases between them. The chain's CDR3 is CASSLGHRNTNEQFF. The CDR3 region has the DNA TGCGCCAGCAGCTTGGGGCACCGGAACACCAATGAGCAGTTCTTC.

The V gene is TRBV7-2, the J gene TRBJ2-1; 7 nucleotides align to TRBD1. The J call may not be correct, given that the DNA end is closer to TRBJ2-7. CDR1 and CDR2 (germline): SGHTA, FQGNSA. This CDR3 region has 15 residues. The CDR3 reads CASSPPRGIYNEQYF. The CDR3 DNA reads TGTGCCAGCAGCCCCCCCAGGGGGATTTACAATGAGCAGTACTTC.

The V call is TRBV7-9, the J call TRBJ1-1; 8 bases map to TRBD1. The CDR3 totals 12 residues. Unmatched junction bases numbered 3, after V lost 6 bases and J lost 6 bases. Germline CDR1 is SEHNR and CDR2 is FQNEAQ (reference sequence). This CDR3 reads CASRSTGAEAFF. CDR3 DNA: TGTGCCAGCAGATCGACAGGGGCTGAAGCTTTCTTT.

This rearrangement joins TRBV5-1 to TRBJ2-7; 10 bases map to TRBD2. The ends lost 4 bases at V and 2 bases at J; junction bases unmatched: 9. Per the germline V gene, CDR1 is SGHRS and CDR2 is YFSETQ. The CDR3 is 16 amino acids. The CDR3 DNA is TGCGCCAGCAGCGATAATAGCGGGGGGCCCACCTACGAGCAGTACTTC. Translation gives CASSDNSGGPTYEQYF.

The chain recombines TRBV4-1 with TRBJ1-4; no definite D call. The V end lost 0 bases, the J end lost 8 bases, and 4 bases lay between the germline ends. The CDR3 covers 12 residues. The germline gives CDR1 MGHRA, CDR2 YSYEKL. The CDR3 bases are TGCGCCAGCAGCCAAGAGGAAGAAAAACTGTTTTTT. This codes for CASSQEEEKLFF.

V gene TRBV6-6 combines with J gene TRBJ2-4, with 7 nucleotides matching TRBD2. V trimming: 5 bases; J trimming: 6 bases; junction bases outside the gene matches: 7. The CDR3 has 14 amino acids. Per the germline V gene, CDR1 is MNHNY and CDR2 is SVGAGI (reference sequence). The CDR3 spells CASSPSGAGNIQYF. In DNA form, the CDR3 reads TGTGCCAGCAGTCCCAGCGGGGCAGGAAACATTCAGTACTTC.

The chain carries TRBV20-1 and TRBJ2-1, with D hard to call. V lost 6 bases, J lost 5 bases, and 17 bases lay in between. This CDR3 comprises 14 residues. CDR1 and CDR2 from the germline V gene are DFQATT and SNEGSKA (reference sequence). CDR3 region: CSAPRASPNNEQFF. CDR3 coding DNA: TGCAGTGCCCCACGGGCCTCCCCCAACAATGAGCAGTTCTTC.